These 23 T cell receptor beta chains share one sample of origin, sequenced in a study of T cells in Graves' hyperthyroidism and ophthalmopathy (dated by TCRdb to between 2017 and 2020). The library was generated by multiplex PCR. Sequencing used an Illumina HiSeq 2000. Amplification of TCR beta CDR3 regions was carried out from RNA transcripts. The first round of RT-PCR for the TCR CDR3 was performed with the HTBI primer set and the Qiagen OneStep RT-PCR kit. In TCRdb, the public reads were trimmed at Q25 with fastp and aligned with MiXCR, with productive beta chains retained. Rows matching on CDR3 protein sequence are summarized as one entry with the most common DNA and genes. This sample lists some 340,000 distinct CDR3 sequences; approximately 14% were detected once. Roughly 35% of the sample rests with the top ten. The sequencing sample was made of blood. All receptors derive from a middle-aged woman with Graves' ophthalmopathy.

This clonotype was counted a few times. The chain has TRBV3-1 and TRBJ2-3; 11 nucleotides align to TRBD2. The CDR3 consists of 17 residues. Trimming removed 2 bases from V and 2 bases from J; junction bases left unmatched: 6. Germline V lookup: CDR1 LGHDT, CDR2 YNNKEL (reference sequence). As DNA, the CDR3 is TGTGCCAGCAGCCAAAGGGCTAGCGGGGGGATCACAGATACGCAGTATTTT. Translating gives CASSQRASGGITDTQYF.

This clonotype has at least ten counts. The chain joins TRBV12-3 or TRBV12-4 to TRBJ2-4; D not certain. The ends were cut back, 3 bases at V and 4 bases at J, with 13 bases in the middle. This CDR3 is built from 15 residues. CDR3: CASSFRRMGKNIQYF. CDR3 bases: TGTGCCAGCAGTTTTCGGCGTATGGGGAAAAACATTCAGTACTTC.

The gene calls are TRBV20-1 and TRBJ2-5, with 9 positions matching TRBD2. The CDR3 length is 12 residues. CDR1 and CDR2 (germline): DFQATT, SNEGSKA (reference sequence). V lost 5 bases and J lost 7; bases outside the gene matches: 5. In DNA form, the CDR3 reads TGCAGTGCTCCCATTAGCGGGGGGACCCAGTACTTC. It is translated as CSAPISGGTQYF.

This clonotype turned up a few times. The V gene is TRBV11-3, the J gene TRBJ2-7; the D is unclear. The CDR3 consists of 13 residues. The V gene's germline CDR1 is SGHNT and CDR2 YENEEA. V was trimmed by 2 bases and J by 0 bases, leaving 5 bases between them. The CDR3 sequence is CASSLYTSYEQYF. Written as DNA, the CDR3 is TGTGCCAGCAGCTTATACACCTCCTACGAGCAGTACTTC.

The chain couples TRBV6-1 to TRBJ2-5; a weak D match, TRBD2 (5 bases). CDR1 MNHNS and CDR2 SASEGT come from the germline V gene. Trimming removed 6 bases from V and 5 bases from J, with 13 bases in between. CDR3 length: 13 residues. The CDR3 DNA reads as TGTGCCAGCAGAGCACCCGGGGTGGAGACCCAGTACTTC. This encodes CASRAPGVETQYF.

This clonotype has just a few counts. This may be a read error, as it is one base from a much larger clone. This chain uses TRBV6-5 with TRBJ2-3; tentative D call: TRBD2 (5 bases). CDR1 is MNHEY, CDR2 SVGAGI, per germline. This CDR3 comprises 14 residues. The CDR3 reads CASSYREITDAQYF. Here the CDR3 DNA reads TGTGCCAGCAGTTACAGGGAGATTACAGATGCGCAGTATTTT.

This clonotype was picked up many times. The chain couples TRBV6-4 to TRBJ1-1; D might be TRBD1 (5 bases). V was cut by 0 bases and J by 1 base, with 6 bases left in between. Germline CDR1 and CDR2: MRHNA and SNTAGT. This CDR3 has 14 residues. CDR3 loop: CASSDSTENTEAFF. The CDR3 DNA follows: TGTGCCAGCAGTGACTCGACAGAGAACACTGAAGCTTTCTTT.

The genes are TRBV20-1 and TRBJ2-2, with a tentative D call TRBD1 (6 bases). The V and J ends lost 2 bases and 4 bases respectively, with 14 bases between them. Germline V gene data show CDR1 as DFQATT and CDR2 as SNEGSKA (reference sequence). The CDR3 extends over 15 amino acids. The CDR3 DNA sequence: TGCAGTGCTAGACCAGGGGTCTCTCTCACCGGGGAGCTGTTTTTT. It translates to CSARPGVSLTGELFF.

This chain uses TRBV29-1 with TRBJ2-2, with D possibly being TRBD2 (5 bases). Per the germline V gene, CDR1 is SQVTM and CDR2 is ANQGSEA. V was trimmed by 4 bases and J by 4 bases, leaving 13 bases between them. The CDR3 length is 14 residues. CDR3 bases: TGCAGCGTTGGGAAAGGGAGAGGCACCGGGGAGCTGTTTTTT. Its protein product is CSVGKGRGTGELFF.

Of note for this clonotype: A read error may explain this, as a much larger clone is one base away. CDR3 loop: CATTTGAGTEAFF. The CDR3 nucleotides are TGTGCCACCACTACAGGGGCAGGCACTGAAGCTTTCTTT. The rearrangement uses TRBV10-3 and TRBJ1-1, with 7 positions matching TRBD1. The ends lost 10 bases at V and 4 bases at J; junction bases unmatched: 9. This CDR3 region has 13 residues. Germline CDR1 reads ENHRY; CDR2 reads SYGVKD.

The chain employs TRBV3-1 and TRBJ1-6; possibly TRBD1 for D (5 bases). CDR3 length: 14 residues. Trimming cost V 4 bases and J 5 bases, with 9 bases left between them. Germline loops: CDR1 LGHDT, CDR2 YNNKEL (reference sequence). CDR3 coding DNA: TGTGCCAGCAGCCTCAGGGAAAATAATTCACCCCTCCACTTT. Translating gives CASSLRENNSPLHF.

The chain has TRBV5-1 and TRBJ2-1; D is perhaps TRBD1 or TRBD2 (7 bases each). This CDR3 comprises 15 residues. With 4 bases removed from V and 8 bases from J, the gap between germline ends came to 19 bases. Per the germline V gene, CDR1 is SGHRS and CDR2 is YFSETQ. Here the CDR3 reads CASSQGGAGVYEQFF. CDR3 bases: TGCGCCAGCAGCCAGGGGGGGGCGGGAGTTTATGAGCAGTTCTTC.

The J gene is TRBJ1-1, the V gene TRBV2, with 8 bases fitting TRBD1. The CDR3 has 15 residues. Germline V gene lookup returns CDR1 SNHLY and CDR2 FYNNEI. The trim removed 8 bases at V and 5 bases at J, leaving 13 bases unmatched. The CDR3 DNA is TGTGCCAGCGCCAGAGCAACAGGGGGGCGAACTGAAGCTTTCTTT. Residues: CASARATGGRTEAFF.

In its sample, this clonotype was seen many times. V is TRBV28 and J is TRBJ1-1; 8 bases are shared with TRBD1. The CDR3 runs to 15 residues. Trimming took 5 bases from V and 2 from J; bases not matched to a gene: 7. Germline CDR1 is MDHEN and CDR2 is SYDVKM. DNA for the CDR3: TGTGCCAGCAGTCAACGGACAGGGATAAACACTGAAGCTTTCTTT. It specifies CASSQRTGINTEAFF.

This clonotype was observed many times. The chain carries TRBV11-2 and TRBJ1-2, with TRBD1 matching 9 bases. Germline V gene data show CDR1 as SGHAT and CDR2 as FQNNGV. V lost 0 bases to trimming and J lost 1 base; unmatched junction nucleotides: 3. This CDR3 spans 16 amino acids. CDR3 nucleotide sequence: TGTGCCAGCAGCTTAGACCGGACAGGGGTTAACTATGGCTACACCTTC. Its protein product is CASSLDRTGVNYGYTF.

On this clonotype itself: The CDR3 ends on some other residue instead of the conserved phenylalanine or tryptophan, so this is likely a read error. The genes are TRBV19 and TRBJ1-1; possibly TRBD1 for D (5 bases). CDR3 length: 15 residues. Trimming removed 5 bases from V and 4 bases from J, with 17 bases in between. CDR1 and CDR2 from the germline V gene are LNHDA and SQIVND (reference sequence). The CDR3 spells CASSRDPGGSTEAFL. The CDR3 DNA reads TGTGCCAGTAGTCGGGACCCTGGAGGGAGCACTGAAGCTTTCCTT.

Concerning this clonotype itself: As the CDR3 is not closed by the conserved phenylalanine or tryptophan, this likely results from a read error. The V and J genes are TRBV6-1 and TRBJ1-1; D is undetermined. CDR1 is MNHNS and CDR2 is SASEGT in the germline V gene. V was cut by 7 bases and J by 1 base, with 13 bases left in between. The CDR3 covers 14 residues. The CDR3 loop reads CASKVYQTNTEAFL. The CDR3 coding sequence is TGTGCCAGCAAGGTCTATCAGACGAACACTGAAGCTTTCCTT.

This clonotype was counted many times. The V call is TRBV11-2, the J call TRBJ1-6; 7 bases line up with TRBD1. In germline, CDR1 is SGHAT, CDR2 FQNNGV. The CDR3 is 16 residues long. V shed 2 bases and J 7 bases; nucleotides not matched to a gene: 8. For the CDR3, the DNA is TGTGCCAGCAGCTTAATCTGGGACAGTGAAAATTCACCCCTCCACTTT. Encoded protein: CASSLIWDSENSPLHF.

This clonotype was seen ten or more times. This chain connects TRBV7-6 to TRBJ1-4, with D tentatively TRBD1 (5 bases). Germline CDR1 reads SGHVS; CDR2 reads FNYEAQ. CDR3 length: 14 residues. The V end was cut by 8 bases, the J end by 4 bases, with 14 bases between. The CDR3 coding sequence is TGTGCCAGCGGACAAGACAGCTTTAATGAAAAACTGTTTTTT. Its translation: CASGQDSFNEKLFF.

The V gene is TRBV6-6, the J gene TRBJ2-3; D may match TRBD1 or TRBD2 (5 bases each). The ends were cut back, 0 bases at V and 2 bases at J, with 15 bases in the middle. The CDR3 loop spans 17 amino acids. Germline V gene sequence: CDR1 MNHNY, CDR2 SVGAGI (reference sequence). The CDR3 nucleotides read TGTGCCAGCAGTTACTCTGAGGGGCCTTATAACACAGATACGCAGTATTTT. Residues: CASSYSEGPYNTDTQYF.

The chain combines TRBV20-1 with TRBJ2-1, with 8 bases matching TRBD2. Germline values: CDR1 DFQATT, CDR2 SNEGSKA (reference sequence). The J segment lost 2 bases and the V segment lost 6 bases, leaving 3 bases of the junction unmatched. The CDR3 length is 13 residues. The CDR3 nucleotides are TGCAGTGCCGGGAGGGCCCCCTACAATGAGCAGTTCTTC. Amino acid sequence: CSAGRAPYNEQFF.

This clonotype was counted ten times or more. For the CDR3, the DNA is TGTGCCAGCAGCTTGACTAGCGGAAACTCCTACGAGCAGTACTTC. This translates into CASSLTSGNSYEQYF. The chain carries TRBV11-2 and TRBJ2-7; 9 bases map to TRBD2. Germline lookup yields CDR1 SGHAT and CDR2 FQNNGV. The junction had 3 bases not matched to a gene; V was cut back by 3 bases and J by 0 bases. CDR3 size: 15 residues. The variable domain in full, completed from reference TRBV11-2 and TRBJ2-7, reads EAGVAQSPRYKIIEKRQSVAFWCNPISGHATLYWYQQILGQGPKLLIQFQNNGVVDDSQLPKDRFSAERLKGVDSTLKIQPAKLEDSAVYLCASSLTSGNSYEQYFGPGTRLTVT.

The CDR3 DNA sequence: TGTGCCAGCTCACCATTAAGGCAGACGGGCACAGATACGCAGTATTTT. Its translation is CASSPLRQTGTDTQYF. V gene TRBV18 combines with J gene TRBJ2-3, with D unresolved. From germline, CDR1 is KGHSH and CDR2 LQKENI. The CDR3 runs to 16 residues. V dropped 2 bases and J dropped 1 base, with 13 bases sitting between them.